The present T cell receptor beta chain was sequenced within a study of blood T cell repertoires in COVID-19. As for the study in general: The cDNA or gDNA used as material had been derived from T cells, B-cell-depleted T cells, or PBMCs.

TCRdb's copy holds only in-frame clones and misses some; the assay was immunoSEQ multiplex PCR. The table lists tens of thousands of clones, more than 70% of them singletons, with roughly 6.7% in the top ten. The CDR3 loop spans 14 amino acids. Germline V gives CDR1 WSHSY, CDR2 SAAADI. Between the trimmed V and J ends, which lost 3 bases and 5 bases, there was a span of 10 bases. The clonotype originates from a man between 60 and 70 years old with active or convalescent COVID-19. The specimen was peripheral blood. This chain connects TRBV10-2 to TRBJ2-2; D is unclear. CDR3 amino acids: CASSEYRETGELFF. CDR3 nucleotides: TGCGCCAGCAGTGAATACAGAGAGACCGGGGAGCTGTTTTTT.